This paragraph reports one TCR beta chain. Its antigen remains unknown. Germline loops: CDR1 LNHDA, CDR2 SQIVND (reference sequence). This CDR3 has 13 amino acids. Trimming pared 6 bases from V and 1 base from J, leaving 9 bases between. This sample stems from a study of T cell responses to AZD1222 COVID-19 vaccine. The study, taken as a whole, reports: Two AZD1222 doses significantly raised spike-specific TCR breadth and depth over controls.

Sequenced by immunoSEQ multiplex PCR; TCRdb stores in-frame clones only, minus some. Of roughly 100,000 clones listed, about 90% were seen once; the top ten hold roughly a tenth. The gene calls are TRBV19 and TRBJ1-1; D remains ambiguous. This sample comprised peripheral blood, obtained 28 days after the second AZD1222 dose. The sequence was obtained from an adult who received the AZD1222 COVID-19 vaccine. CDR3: CASSERQNTEAFF. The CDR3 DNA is TGTGCCAGTAGCGAGCGACAGAACACTGAAGCTTTCTTT.